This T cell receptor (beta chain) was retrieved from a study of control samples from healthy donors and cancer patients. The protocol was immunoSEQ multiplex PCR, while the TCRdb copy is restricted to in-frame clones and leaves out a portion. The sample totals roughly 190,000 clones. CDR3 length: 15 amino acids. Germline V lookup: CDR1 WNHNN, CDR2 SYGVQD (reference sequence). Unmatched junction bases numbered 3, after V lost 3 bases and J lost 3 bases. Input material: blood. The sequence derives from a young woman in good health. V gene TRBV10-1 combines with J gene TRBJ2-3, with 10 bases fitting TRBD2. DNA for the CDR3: TGCGCCAGCAGTGACCTGGGACTAGCGACAGATACGCAGTATTTT. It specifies CASSDLGLATDTQYF.